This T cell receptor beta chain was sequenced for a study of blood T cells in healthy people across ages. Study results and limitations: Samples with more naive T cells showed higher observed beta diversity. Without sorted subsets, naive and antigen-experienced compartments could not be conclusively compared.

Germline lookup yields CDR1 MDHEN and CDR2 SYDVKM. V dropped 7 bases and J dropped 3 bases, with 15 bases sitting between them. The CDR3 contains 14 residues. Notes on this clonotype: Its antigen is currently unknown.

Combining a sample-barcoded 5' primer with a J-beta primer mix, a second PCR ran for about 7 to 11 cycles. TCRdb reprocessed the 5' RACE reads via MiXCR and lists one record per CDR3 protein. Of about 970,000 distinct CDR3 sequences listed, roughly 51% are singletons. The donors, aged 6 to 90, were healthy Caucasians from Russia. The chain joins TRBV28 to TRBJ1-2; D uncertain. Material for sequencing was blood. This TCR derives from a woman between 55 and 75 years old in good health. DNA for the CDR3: TGTGCCAGCACCGTCCCAGCAGATTACTATGGCTACACCTTC. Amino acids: CASTVPADYYGYTF.